The 26 T cell receptor beta chains below were found in one sample sequenced in a study of cytomegalovirus exposure and HLA in healthy donors. 13 Jbeta primers and 60 Vbeta primers were used for the PCR. Clones were read by immunoSEQ multiplex PCR, and TCRdb kept only the in-frame ones, dropping some. The sample shows about 150,000 clones, around 80% of them seen only once. The material sequenced was PBMCs. The source is a woman between 45 and 60 years old in good health and CMV-seropositive.

This chain connects TRBV29-1 to TRBJ1-1; TRBD1 is a possible D gene (5 bases). CDR1 SQVTM and CDR2 ANQGSEA come from the germline V gene. This CDR3 is built from 14 residues. With 3 bases removed from V and 5 bases from J, the gap between germline ends came to 16 bases. The CDR3 nucleotides are TGCAGCGTTGATGGGGAGGGGCCAGAGACTGAAGCTTTCTTT. Protein product: CSVDGEGPETEAFF.

The chain employs TRBV5-1 and TRBJ2-5, with D perhaps TRBD1 (7 bases). The closer fit of TRBJ2-7 to the DNA end suggests the J call may be wrong. CDR1 and CDR2 from the germline V gene are SGHRS and YFSETQ. This CDR3 region has 14 residues. This CDR3 is CASSWRDSGYEQYF. The CDR3 DNA sequence: TGCGCCAGCAGCTGGAGGGACAGTGGGTACGAGCAGTACTTC.

This clone was seen a single time. The V gene is TRBV7-3, the J gene TRBJ2-3, with 9 bases lining up with TRBD2. The CDR3 is 14 residues long. Germline V gives CDR1 SGHTA, CDR2 FQGTGA. CDR3 residues: CASKRGAYTDTQYF. The CDR3 DNA follows: TGTGCTTCGAAGCGGGGGGCCTACACAGATACGCAGTATTTT. Complete variable domain (other parts from reference TRBV7-3 and TRBJ2-3): GAGVSQTPSNKVTEKGKYVELRCDPISGHTALYWYRQSLGQGPEFLIYFQGTGAADDSGLPNDRFFAVRPEGSVSTLKIQRTERGDSAVYLCASKRGAYTDTQYFGPGTRLTVL.

CDR3 sequence (DNA): TGTGCCAGCAGCGTATCCCTTCGGGCTAGCGGGACCTACGAGCAGTACTTC. Translating it yields CASSVSLRASGTYEQYF. This chain joins TRBV9 and TRBJ2-5; 9 nucleotides align to TRBD2. The DNA end lines up better with TRBJ2-7; the J call may be wrong. Germline V gene sequence: CDR1 SGDLS, CDR2 YYNGEE. The CDR3 is made up of 17 amino acids.

The chain has TRBV19 and TRBJ1-1; 7 bases match TRBD1. CDR1 is LNHDA, CDR2 SQIVND, per germline (reference sequence). The CDR3 consists of 15 residues. The junction had 7 bases not matched to a gene; V was cut back by 5 bases and J by 1 base. The CDR3 coding sequence is TGTGCCAGTAGTTCCAACAGGGGACCGAACACTGAAGCTTTCTTT. Translated: CASSSNRGPNTEAFF.

This chain connects TRBV5-6 to TRBJ2-7, with 8 positions matching TRBD2. Germline CDR1 reads SGHDT; CDR2 reads YYEEEE. This CDR3 is 15 amino acids long. V shed 7 bases and J 2 bases; nucleotides not matched to a gene: 11. The CDR3 protein is CASSYQRGSTYEQYF. The CDR3 bases are TGTGCCAGCTCTTACCAGCGGGGGTCCACCTACGAGCAGTACTTC.

The chain has TRBV6-1 and TRBJ1-6, with TRBD1 identical over 7 bases. Per germline, CDR1 MNHNS and CDR2 SASEGT. Unmatched junction bases numbered 6, after V lost 3 bases and J lost 10 bases. The length of the CDR3 is 14 residues. For the CDR3, the DNA is TGTGCCAGCAGTGAGACAGGGCCGACGTCACCCCTCCACTTT. Protein: CASSETGPTSPLHF.

The V call is TRBV5-8, the J call TRBJ2-1; 8 bases are shared with TRBD1. V lost 4 bases, J lost 6 bases, and 9 bases stayed unmatched. The CDR3 totals 15 residues. Germline CDR1 reads SGHTS; CDR2 reads YDEGEE. CDR3 region: CASSPGQVVINEQFF. The DNA for the CDR3 is TGTGCCAGCAGCCCGGGACAGGTCGTAATCAATGAGCAGTTCTTC.

The J gene is TRBJ1-4, the V gene TRBV5-4, with 8 bases matching TRBD1. With 3 bases clipped from V and 8 bases from J, the junction kept 6 bases outside the gene matches. Germline lookup yields CDR1 SGHNT and CDR2 YYREEE (reference sequence). This CDR3 spans 14 amino acids. The CDR3 bases are TGTGCCAGCAGCTCGACAGGGGTAGAAGAAAAACTGTTTTTT. Translated: CASSSTGVEEKLFF.

The V call is TRBV5-1, the J call TRBJ2-1; tentative D call: TRBD1 (6 bases). The CDR3 runs 15 residues. Germline V gene lookup returns CDR1 SGHRS and CDR2 YFSETQ. Trimming left V 3 bases short and J 9 bases short, with 19 bases between. CDR3 coding DNA: TGCGCCAGCAGCTCAACCTCGCAGGGGTTCGCTGAGCAGTTCTTC. Protein sequence: CASSSTSQGFAEQFF.

The chain is built from TRBV28 and TRBJ1-2; D unclear. Germline CDR1 reads MDHEN; CDR2 reads SYDVKM. The CDR3 has 12 amino acids. V was trimmed by 2 bases and J by 6 bases, leaving 7 bases between them. CDR3 amino acids: CASSLNTNGYTF. In nucleotides, the CDR3 is TGTGCCAGCAGTTTAAACACGAATGGCTACACCTTC.

The genes are TRBV5-5 and TRBJ1-2, with D possibly being TRBD1 (5 bases). Trimming removed 0 bases from V and 5 bases from J, with 17 bases in between. The germline CDR1 and CDR2 sequences are SGHKS and YYEKEE (reference sequence). There are 16 residues in the CDR3. The CDR3 spells CASSLAIDRGNYGYTF. The CDR3 DNA reads TGTGCCAGCAGCTTGGCGATCGATCGGGGGAATTATGGCTACACCTTC.

V and J are TRBV5-4 and TRBJ1-1; D not resolved. The germline V gene encodes CDR1 SGHNT and CDR2 YYREEE (reference sequence). V dropped 0 bases and J dropped 4 bases, with 13 bases sitting between them. The CDR3 length is 15 residues. CDR3 in amino acids: CASSLEPAAGTEAFF. In DNA form, the CDR3 reads TGTGCCAGCAGCTTGGAACCCGCTGCGGGCACTGAAGCTTTCTTT.

The chain employs TRBV19 and TRBJ2-2; 10 bases are shared with TRBD1. V trimming: 4 bases; J trimming: 7 bases; junction bases outside the gene matches: 6. This CDR3 is 15 amino acids long. CDR1 LNHDA and CDR2 SQIVND come from the germline V gene (reference sequence). The CDR3 sequence: CASSTPTGGIGELFF. In nucleotides, the CDR3 is TGTGCCAGTAGTACCCCGACAGGGGGCATCGGGGAGCTGTTTTTT.

The V gene is TRBV19, the J gene TRBJ1-1; D unresolved. The V end was cut by 0 bases, the J end by 8 bases, with 10 bases between. This CDR3 has 13 amino acids. Germline CDR1 reads LNHDA; CDR2 reads SQIVND (reference sequence). The CDR3 region is CASSIDTSREAFF. In DNA, the CDR3 is TGTGCCAGTAGTATAGATACATCTCGAGAAGCTTTCTTT.

The chain joins TRBV27 to TRBJ2-7, with 9 nucleotides matching TRBD1. This CDR3 region has 14 residues. V lost 5 bases and J lost 0; bases outside the gene matches: 2. Germline lookup yields CDR1 MNHEY and CDR2 SMNVEV (reference sequence). The chain's CDR3 is CASSKQGASYEQYF. The CDR3 DNA reads as TGTGCCAGCAGTAAACAGGGGGCCTCCTACGAGCAGTACTTC.

The chain joins TRBV18 to TRBJ2-5, with 14 nucleotides matching TRBD2. Germline V lookup: CDR1 KGHSH, CDR2 LQKENI. This CDR3 spans 15 amino acids. Trimming cost V 5 bases and J 5 bases; bases outside gene matches: 4. The CDR3 region is CASSSRTSGGETQYF. The CDR3 DNA reads TGTGCCAGCTCATCTCGGACTAGCGGGGGGGAGACCCAGTACTTC.

The CDR3 reads CASSEGAGDNYGYTF. The CDR3 DNA reads TGTGCCAGCTCGGAGGGGGCCGGGGATAACTATGGCTACACCTTC. The chain couples TRBV18 to TRBJ1-2; 7 bases fit TRBD1. V gave up 6 bases and J gave up 1 base; unmatched junction bases: 8. The CDR3 loop spans 15 amino acids. Germline lookup yields CDR1 KGHSH and CDR2 LQKENI.

This clone was recorded once. The V call is TRBV27, the J call TRBJ1-2; maybe TRBD1 (5 bases). This CDR3 is 16 amino acids long. With 7 bases removed from V and 0 bases from J, the gap between germline ends came to 18 bases. CDR1 MNHEY and CDR2 SMNVEV come from the germline V gene (reference sequence). The CDR3 sequence is CASTLGGAYSNYGYTF. The DNA for the CDR3 is TGTGCCAGCACCCTTGGAGGGGCCTACTCTAACTATGGCTACACCTTC.

The V call is TRBV5-1, the J call TRBJ1-3; 7 nucleotides align to TRBD1. This CDR3 has 16 amino acids. Losses at the gene ends were 3 bases for V and 0 bases for J; bases not matched to a gene: 6. CDR1 and CDR2 from the germline V gene are SGHRS and YFSETQ. This chain's CDR3 is CASSSTGTDSGNTIYF. The CDR3 DNA reads TGCGCCAGCAGCTCGACCGGGACAGACTCTGGAAACACCATATATTTT.

This chain joins TRBV18 and TRBJ1-1, with a tentative D call TRBD1 (5 bases). The length of the CDR3 is 15 residues. V was trimmed by 3 bases and J by 0 bases, leaving 11 bases between them. Germline CDR1 KGHSH, CDR2 LQKENI. CDR3: CASSPAGRLNTEAFF. CDR3 sequence (DNA): TGTGCCAGCTCACCGGCGGGACGACTGAACACTGAAGCTTTCTTT.

This chain connects TRBV19 to TRBJ1-2, with a possible D match to TRBD1 (5 bases). This CDR3 has 13 amino acids. The germline V and J ends were trimmed by 6 bases and 7 bases, with 15 bases remaining between them. Per germline, CDR1 LNHDA and CDR2 SQIVND (reference sequence). CDR3 in DNA: TGTGCCAGTAGCGACAGAGGGAGGGGTGGCTACACCTTC. This encodes CASSDRGRGGYTF.

This clone is a singleton in its sample. V usage is TRBV7-6 and J usage is TRBJ2-1; 9 positions match TRBD1. The germline V gene encodes CDR1 SGHVS and CDR2 FNYEAQ. CDR3 length: 15 amino acids. V was clipped by 5 bases and J by 1 base; unmatched bases: 3. This CDR3 reads CASSHGTGSYNEQFF. CDR3 DNA: TGTGCCAGCAGCCACGGGACAGGGTCCTACAATGAGCAGTTCTTC.

The rearrangement joins TRBV6-5 to TRBJ2-7, with D possibly being TRBD2 (6 bases). CDR1 MNHEY and CDR2 SVGAGI come from the germline V gene. The length of the CDR3 is 14 residues. V was cut by 0 bases and J by 3 bases, with 9 bases left in between. This CDR3 reads CASSYSAGNYEQYF. The CDR3 nucleotides read TGTGCCAGCAGTTACTCCGCGGGGAACTACGAGCAGTACTTC.

V gene TRBV9 combines with J gene TRBJ2-5, with 11 bases aligning to TRBD2. The V gene end was trimmed by 4 bases and the J gene end by 2 bases; junction bases not matched to a gene: 7. CDR3 length: 16 amino acids. The germline V gene encodes CDR1 SGDLS and CDR2 YYNGEE. The CDR3 here is CASSSPGLAAQETQYF. Written as DNA, the CDR3 is TGTGCCAGCAGCTCACCGGGACTAGCGGCTCAAGAGACCCAGTACTTC.

The chain combines TRBV15 with TRBJ2-5; TRBD2 agrees at 11 bases. Germline V gives CDR1 LNHNV, CDR2 YYDKDF (reference sequence). Trimming removed 1 base from V and 1 base from J; junction bases left unmatched: 5. The CDR3 runs 17 residues. CDR3 protein: CATSRGVAGGVQETQYF. The CDR3 DNA reads TGTGCCACCAGCAGAGGCGTAGCGGGAGGGGTCCAAGAGACCCAGTACTTC.